Detailed here is one T cell receptor (beta chain). Its matching antigen is unknown. The CDR3 contains 14 residues. V was shortened by 0 bases and J by 2 bases, with 7 bases between the two germline ends. Looked up from germline, CDR1 is SGDLS and CDR2 is YYNGEE. The entry originates in a study of T cell responses to AZD1222 COVID-19 vaccine. Study outcomes and limitations: Clonal diversity was possibly underestimated, and the donors were mostly white British, with more females. Among those given AZD1222, only five or six were seropositive at baseline.

Data came from immunoSEQ multiplex PCR; TCRdb stores just in-frame clones and leaves some out. This table holds some 98,000 clones, approximately 84% found once. The sequencing here drew on peripheral blood, taken 28 days after the second AZD1222 dose. This receptor was obtained from an adult who received the AZD1222 COVID-19 vaccine. J is TRBJ2-3 and V is TRBV9; unclear D gene. The CDR3 DNA follows: TGTGCCAGCAGCGTAGCTTTGGCCACAGATACGCAGTATTTT. This encodes CASSVALATDTQYF.